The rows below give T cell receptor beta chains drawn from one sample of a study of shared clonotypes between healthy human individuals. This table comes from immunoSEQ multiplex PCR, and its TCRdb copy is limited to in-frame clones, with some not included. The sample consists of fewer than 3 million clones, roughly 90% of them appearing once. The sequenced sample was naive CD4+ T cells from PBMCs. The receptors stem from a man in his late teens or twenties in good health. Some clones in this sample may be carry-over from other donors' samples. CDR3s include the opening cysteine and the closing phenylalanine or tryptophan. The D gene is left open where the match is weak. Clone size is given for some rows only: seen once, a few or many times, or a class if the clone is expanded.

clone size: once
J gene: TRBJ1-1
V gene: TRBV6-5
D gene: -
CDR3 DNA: TGTGCCAGCACGACCGGACAAAGCACTGAAGCTTTCTTT
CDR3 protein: CASTTGQSTEAFF

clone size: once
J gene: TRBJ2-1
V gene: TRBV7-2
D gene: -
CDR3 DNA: TGTGCCAGCAGCTTAAACCGAGTAACGGCCCCCTTCTTC
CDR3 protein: CASSLNRVTAPFF

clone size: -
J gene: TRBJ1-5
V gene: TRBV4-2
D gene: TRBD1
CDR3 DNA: TGTGCCAGCAGCCAGGGACAGGGGTACAATCAGCCCCAGCATTTT
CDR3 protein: CASSQGQGYNQPQHF

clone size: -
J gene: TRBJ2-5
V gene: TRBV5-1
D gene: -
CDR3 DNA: TGCGCCAGCAGCTTGGCCCCGGGTGGCAGCTCACAAGAGACCCAGTACTTC
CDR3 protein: CASSLAPGGSSQETQYF

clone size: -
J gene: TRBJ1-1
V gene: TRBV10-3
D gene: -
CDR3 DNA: TGTGCCATCAGTGACTACAGGGAGGCGGGTGAAGCTTTCTTT
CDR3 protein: CAISDYREAGEAFF

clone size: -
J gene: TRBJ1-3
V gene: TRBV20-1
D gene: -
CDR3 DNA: TGCAGTGCTAGGTCCATGTACACCATATATTTT
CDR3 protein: CSARSMYTIYF

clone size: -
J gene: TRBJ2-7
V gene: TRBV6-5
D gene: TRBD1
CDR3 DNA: TGTGCCAGCAGCAGGACAGGGAGCTCCTACGAGCAGTACTTC
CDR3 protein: CASSRTGSSYEQYF

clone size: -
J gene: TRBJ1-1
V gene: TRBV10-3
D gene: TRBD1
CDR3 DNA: TGTGCCATCAGGGGGACAGCGACTGAAGCTTTCTTT
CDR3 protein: CAIRGTATEAFF

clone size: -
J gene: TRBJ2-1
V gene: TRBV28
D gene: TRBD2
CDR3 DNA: TGTGCCAGCCTTACCTCTAGCGGCTCCTACAATGAGCAGTTCTTC
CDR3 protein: CASLTSSGSYNEQFF

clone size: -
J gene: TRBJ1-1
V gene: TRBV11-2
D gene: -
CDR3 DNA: TGTGCCAGCAGCCTCCAGGGTGATTCCACTGAAGCTTTCTTT
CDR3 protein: CASSLQGDSTEAFF

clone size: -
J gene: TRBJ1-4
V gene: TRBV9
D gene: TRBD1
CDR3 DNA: TGTGCCAGCAGCGTAGGGGACAGGAGCACAACTAATGAAAAACTGTTTTTT
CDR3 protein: CASSVGDRSTTNEKLFF

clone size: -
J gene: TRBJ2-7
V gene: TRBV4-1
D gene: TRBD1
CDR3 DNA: TGCGCCAGCAGCCAGACGCCGGGACAGAACTACGAGCAGTACTTC
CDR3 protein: CASSQTPGQNYEQYF

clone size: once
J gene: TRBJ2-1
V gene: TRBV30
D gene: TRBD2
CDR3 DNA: TGTGCCTGGAGTGTAGGGGCTAGCGGACCCTACAATGAGCAGTTCTTC
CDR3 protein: CAWSVGASGPYNEQFF

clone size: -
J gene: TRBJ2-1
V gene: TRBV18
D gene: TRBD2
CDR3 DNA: TGTGCCAGCTCACCCTACATAGCGGGAGCGAACAATGAGCAGTTCTTC
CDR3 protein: CASSPYIAGANNEQFF

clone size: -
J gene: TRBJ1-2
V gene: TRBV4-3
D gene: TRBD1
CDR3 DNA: TGCGCCAGCAGCCAAGGAGAGGCAGGGGGATACTATGGCTACACCTTC
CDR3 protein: CASSQGEAGGYYGYTF

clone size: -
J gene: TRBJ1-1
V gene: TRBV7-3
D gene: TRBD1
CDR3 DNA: TGTGCCAGCAGCTTAACGAGGGACAGCTTTGAAGCTTTCTTT
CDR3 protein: CASSLTRDSFEAFF

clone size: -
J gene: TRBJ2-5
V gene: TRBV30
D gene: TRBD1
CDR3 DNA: TGTGCCGGAAACACCAACAGGGGGGAGACCCAGTACTTC
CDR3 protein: CAGNTNRGETQYF

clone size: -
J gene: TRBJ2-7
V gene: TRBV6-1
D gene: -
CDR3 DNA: TGTGCCAGCAGTGAATTACGGGGCAGGGCTATCTACGAGCAGTACTTC
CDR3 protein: CASSELRGRAIYEQYF

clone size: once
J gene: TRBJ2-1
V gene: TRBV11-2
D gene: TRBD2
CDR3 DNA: TGTGCCAGCAGAAGGACTAGCGGGAGCTATGAGCAGTTCTTC
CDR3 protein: CASRRTSGSYEQFF

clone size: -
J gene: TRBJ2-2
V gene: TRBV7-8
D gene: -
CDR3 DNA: TGTGCCAGCAGCTTAGTTGTAGGGACCGGGGAGCTGTTTTTT
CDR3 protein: CASSLVVGTGELFF

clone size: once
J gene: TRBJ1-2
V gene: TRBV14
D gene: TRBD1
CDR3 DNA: TGTGCCAGCAGCAGTACCTCAGGGGGACTTGGCTACACCTTC
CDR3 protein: CASSSTSGGLGYTF

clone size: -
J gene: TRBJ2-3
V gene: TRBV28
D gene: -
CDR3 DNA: TGTGCCAGCAGTCGGACGGGACTCAGTGCGGATACGCAGTATTTT
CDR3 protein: CASSRTGLSADTQYF

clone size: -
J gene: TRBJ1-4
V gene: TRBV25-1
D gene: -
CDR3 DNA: TGTGCCAGCAGTGAAGGACACTCCCGGGTGCAACTGTTTTTT
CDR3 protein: CASSEGHSRVQLFF

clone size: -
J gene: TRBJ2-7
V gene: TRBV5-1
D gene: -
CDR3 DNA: TGCGCCAGCAGCCAGGCTGGGACCCCGGGGTACTTC
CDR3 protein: CASSQAGTPGYF

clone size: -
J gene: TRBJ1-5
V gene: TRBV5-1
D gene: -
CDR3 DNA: TGCGCCAGCAGCTTGGCAGGGGTACAAGATCAGCCCCAGCATTTT
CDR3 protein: CASSLAGVQDQPQHF

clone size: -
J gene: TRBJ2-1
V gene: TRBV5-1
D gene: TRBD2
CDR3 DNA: TGCGCCAGCAGCTTGGGACTAGCGGCCAATGAGCAGTTCTTC
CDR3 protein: CASSLGLAANEQFF

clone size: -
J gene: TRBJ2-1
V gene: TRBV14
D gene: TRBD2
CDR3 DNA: TGTGCCAGCTCACTAGCGGGAGGCAATGAGCAGTTCTTC
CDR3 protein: CASSLAGGNEQFF

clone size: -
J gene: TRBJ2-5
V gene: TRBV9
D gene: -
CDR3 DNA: TGTGCCAGCAGCCCCGCTTGGCTGGGCCGAGGAGAGACCCAGTACTTC
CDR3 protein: CASSPAWLGRGETQYF

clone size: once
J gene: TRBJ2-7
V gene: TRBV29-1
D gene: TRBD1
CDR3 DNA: TGCAGCGTTGAGTGGTCCAGGGGGCCCGAAAGCTCCTACGAGCAGTACTTC
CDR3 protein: CSVEWSRGPESSYEQYF

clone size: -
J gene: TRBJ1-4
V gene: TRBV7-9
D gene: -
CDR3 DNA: TGTGCCAGCAGCTTAGGCAGGGCGTTTTCAACTAATGAAAAACTGTTTTTT
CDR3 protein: CASSLGRAFSTNEKLFF

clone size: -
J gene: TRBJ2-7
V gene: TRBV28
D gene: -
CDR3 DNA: TGTGCCAGCAGTCCAGGCCCCGGGACGGGGAAAACCTACGAGCAGTACTTC
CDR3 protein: CASSPGPGTGKTYEQYF

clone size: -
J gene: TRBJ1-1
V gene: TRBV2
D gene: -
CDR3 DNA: TGTGCCAGCACTGGACAGTTGCTCACTGAAGCTTTCTTT
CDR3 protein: CASTGQLLTEAFF

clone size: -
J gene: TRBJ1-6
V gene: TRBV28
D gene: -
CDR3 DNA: TGTGCCAGTCATGGCGCTAAGTCACCCCTCCACTTT
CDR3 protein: CASHGAKSPLHF

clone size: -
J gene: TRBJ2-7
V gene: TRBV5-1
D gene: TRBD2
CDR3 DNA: TGCGCCAGCAGCCCAGCAGGACTAGCGATCCCCTACGAGCAGTACTTC
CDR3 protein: CASSPAGLAIPYEQYF

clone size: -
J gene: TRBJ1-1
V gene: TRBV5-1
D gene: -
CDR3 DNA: TGCGCCAGCAGCCCCGGGTTAACGCAGAAGAACACTGAAGCTTTCTTT
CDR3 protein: CASSPGLTQKNTEAFF

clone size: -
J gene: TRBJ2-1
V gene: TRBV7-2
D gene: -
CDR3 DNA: TGTGCCAGCAGCAGGGGGGTGGCTAGCAGTAATGAGCAGTTCTTC
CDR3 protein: CASSRGVASSNEQFF

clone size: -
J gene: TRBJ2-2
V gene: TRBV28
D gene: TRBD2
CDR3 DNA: TGTGCCAGCATTCTGGGGGGGATGTCGAACACCGGGGAGCTGTTTTTT
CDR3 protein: CASILGGMSNTGELFF

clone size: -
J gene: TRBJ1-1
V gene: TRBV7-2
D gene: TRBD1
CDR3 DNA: TGTGCCAGCAGCTTAAGGGGACAGGGACGGACTGAAGCTTTCTTT
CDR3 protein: CASSLRGQGRTEAFF

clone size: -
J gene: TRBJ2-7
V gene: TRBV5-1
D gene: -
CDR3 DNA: TGCGCCAGCAGCCAGGAGGGGGGTCACTACGAGCAGTACTTC
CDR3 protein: CASSQEGGHYEQYF

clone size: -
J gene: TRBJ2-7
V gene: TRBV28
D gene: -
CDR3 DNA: TGTGCCAGCAGTGGGGAAGGACTTTCCACCTACGAGCAGTACTTC
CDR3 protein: CASSGEGLSTYEQYF

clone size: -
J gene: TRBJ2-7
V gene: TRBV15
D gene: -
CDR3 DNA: TGTGCCACCAGCATCGGGGGGGACAGTTACGAGCAGTACTTC
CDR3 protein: CATSIGGDSYEQYF

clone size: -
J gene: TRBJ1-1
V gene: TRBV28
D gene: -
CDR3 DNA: TGTGCCAGCAGTTCCCAGGGGAGAGGGAACACTGAAGCTTTCTTT
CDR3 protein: CASSSQGRGNTEAFF

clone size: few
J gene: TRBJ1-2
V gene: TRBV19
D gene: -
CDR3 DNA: TGTGCCAGTAGTATTTCCGCGGGTGGCTACACCTTC
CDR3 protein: CASSISAGGYTF

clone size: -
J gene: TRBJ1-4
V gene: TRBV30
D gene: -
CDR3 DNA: TGTGCCTGGAGCCCGTCTAGGACCAGCGGTGTGGAAAAACTGTTTTTT
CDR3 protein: CAWSPSRTSGVEKLFF

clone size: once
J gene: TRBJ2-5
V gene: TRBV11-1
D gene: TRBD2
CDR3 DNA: TGTGCCAGCAGCTTAGCCGGGACTAGCGGGTTCTACCAAGAGACCCAGTACTTC
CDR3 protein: CASSLAGTSGFYQETQYF